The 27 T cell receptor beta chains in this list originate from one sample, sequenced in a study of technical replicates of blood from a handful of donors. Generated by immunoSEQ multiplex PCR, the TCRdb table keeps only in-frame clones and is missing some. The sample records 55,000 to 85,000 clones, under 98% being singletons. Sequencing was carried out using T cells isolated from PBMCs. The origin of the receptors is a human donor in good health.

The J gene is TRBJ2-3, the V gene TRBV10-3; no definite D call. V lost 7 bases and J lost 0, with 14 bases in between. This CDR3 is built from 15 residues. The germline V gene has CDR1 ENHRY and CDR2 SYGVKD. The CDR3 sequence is CAIMAEDSSTDTQYF. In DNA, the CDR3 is TGTGCCATCATGGCGGAAGACTCTAGCACAGATACGCAGTATTTT.

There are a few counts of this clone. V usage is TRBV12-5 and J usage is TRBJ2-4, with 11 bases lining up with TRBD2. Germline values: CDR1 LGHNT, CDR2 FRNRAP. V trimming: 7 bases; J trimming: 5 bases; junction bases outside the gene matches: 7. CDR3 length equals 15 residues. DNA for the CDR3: TGTGCTAGTGCTATAAAGGGACTAGCGGAAAACATTCAGTACTTC. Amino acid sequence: CASAIKGLAENIQYF.

The CDR3 here is CAWDPAEGEPGELFF. CDR3 DNA sequence: TGTGCCTGGGACCCTGCTGAGGGAGAACCCGGGGAGCTGTTTTTT. The gene calls are TRBV30 and TRBJ2-2, with TRBD2 as a possible D gene (5 bases). The CDR3 has 15 residues. The V end was cut by 5 bases, the J end by 6 bases, with 19 bases between. Germline loops: CDR1 GTSNPN, CDR2 SVGIG (reference sequence).

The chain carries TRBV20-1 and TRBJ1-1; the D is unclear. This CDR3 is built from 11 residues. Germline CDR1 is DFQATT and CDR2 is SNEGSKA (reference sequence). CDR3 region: CMRPMNTEAFF. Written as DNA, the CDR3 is TGCATGCGTCCCATGAACACTGAAGCTTTCTTT.

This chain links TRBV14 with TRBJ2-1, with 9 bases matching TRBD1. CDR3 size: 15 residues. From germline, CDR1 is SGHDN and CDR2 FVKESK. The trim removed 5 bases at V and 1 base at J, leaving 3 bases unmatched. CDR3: CASSWDRESYNEQFF. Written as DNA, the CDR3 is TGTGCCAGCAGCTGGGACAGGGAGTCCTACAATGAGCAGTTCTTC.

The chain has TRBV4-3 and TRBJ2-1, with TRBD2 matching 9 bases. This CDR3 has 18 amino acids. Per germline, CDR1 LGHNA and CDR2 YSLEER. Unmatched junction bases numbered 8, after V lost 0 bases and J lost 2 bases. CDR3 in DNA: TGCGCCAGCAGCCAAGAGATAATAGCGGGAGCACCCTACAATGAGCAGTTCTTC. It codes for CASSQEIIAGAPYNEQFF.

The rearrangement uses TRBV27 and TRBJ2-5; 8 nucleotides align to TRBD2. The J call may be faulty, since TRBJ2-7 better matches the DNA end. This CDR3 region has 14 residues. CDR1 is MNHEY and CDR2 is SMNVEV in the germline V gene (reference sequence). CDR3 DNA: TGTGCCAGCAGTCAAGGACTAGCAGATTACGAGCAGTACTTC. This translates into CASSQGLADYEQYF.

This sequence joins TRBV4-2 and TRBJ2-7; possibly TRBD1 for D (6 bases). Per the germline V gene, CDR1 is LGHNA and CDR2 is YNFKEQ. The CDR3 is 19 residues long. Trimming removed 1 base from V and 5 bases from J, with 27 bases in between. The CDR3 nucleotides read TGTGCCAGCAGCCAAGCAGGGCTAGCTATAAGGGGGTTAGTCGACGAGCAGTACTTC. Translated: CASSQAGLAIRGLVDEQYF.

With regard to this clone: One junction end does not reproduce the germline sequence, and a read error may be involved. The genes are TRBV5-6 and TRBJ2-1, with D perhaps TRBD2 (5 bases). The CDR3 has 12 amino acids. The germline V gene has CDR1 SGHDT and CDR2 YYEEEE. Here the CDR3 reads CASSLAFIEEVF. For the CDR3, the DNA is TGTGCCAGCAGCTTGGCCTTTATTGAGGAGGTCTTC.

The CDR3: CASSPMGGAAYEQYF. CDR3 coding DNA: TGTGCCAGCAGCCCAATGGGGGGGGCAGCCTACGAGCAGTACTTC. This rearrangement joins TRBV27 to TRBJ2-7, with D possibly matching TRBD2 (7 bases). Between the trimmed V and J ends, which lost 6 bases and 2 bases, there was a span of 17 bases. The germline gives CDR1 MNHEY, CDR2 SMNVEV (reference sequence). This CDR3 spans 15 amino acids.

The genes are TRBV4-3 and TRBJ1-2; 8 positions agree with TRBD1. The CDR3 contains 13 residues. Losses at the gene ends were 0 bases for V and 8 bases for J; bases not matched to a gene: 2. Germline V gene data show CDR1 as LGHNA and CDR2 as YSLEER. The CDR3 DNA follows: TGCGCCAGCAGCCAAGACAGGGGGCAGGGCTACACCTTC. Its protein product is CASSQDRGQGYTF.

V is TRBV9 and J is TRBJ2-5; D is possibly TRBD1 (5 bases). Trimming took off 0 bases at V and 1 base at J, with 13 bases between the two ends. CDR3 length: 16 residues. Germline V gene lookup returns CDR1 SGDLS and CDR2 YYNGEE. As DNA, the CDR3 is TGTGCCAGCAGCGTAGGGGTCAGGGTCCTCCAAGAGACCCAGTACTTC. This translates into CASSVGVRVLQETQYF.

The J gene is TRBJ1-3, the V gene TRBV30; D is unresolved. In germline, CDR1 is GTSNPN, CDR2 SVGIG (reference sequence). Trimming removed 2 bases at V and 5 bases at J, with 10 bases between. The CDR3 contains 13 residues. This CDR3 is CAWSIGVRNTIYF. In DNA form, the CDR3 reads TGTGCCTGGAGTATCGGGGTTCGAAACACCATATATTTT.

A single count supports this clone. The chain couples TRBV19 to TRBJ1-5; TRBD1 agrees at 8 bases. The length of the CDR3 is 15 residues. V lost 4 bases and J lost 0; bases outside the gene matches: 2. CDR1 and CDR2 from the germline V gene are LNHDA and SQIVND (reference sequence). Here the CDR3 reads CASSTTGVSNQPQHF. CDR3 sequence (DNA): TGTGCCAGTAGTACGACAGGGGTTAGCAATCAGCCCCAGCATTTT. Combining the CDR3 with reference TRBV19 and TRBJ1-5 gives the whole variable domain DGGITQSPKYLFRKEGQNVTLSCEQNLNHDAMYWYRQDPGQGLRLIYYSQIVNDFQKGDIAEGYSVSREKKESFPLTVTSAQKNPTAFYLCASSTTGVSNQPQHFGDGTRLSIL.

The CDR3 region is CASSSTLRTGSYEQYF. The CDR3 region has the DNA TGCGCCAGCAGCTCCACGCTAAGGACAGGCTCCTACGAGCAGTACTTC. V gene TRBV5-1 combines with J gene TRBJ2-7, with 7 bases that match TRBD1. The CDR3 runs to 16 residues. Germline CDR1 is SGHRS and CDR2 is YFSETQ. J gave up 0 bases and V 3 bases, and 9 bases lay outside the gene matches.

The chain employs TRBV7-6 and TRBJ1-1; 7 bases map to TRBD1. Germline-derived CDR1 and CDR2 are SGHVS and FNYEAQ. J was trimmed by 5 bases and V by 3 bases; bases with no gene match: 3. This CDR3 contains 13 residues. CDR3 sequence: CASSLGQFTEAFF. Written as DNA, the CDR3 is TGTGCCAGCAGCTTGGGACAGTTTACTGAAGCTTTCTTT.

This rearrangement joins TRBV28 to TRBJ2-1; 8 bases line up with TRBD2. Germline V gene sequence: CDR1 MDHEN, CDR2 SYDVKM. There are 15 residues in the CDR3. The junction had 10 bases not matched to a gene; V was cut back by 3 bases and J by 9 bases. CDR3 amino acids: CASSLVLAGGSEQFF. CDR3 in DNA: TGTGCCAGCAGTTTGGTTTTGGCGGGAGGATCTGAGCAGTTCTTC.

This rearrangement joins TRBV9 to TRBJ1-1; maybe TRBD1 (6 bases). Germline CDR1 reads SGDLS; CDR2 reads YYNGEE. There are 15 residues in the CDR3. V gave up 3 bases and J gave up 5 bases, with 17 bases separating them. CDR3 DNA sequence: TGTGCCAGCAGCGACGGGGGGGGCGCCGGAACTGAAGCTTTCTTT. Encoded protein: CASSDGGGAGTEAFF.

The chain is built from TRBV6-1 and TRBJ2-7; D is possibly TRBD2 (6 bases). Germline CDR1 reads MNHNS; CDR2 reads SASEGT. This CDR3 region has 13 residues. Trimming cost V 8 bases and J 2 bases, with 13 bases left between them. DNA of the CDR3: TGTGCCAGCGGTTGGCGGGACCCCTACGAGCAGTACTTC. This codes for CASGWRDPYEQYF.

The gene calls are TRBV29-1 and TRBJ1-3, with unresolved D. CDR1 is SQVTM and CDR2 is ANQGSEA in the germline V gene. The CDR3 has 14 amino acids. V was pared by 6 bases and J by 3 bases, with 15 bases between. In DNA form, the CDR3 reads TGCAGCGTCAGAAGACCAGCGGATGGAAACACCATATATTTT. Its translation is CSVRRPADGNTIYF.

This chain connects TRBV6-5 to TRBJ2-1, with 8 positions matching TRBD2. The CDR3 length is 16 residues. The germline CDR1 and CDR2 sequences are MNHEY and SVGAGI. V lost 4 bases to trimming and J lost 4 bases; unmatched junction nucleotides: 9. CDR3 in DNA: TGTGCCAGCAGTTCCCCGCGGGAGGATATATACAATGAGCAGTTCTTC. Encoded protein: CASSSPREDIYNEQFF.

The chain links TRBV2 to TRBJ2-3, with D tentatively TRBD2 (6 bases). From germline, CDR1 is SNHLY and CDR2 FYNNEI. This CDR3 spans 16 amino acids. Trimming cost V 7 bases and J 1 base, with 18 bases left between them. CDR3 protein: CASNPLILAGTDTQYF. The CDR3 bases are TGTGCCAGCAACCCCCTCATACTAGCCGGCACAGATACGCAGTATTTT.

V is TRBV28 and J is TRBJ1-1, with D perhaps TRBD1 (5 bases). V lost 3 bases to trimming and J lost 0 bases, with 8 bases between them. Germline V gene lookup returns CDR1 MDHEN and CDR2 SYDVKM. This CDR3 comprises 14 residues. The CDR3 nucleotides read TGTGCCAGCAGTTTGGGGCGGATGAACACTGAAGCTTTCTTT. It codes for CASSLGRMNTEAFF. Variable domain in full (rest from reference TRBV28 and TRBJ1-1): DVKVTQSSRYLVKRTGEKVFLECVQDMDHENMFWYRQDPGLGLRLIYFSYDVKMKEKGDIPEGYSVSREKKERFSLILESASTNQTSMYLCASSLGRMNTEAFFGQGTRLTVV.

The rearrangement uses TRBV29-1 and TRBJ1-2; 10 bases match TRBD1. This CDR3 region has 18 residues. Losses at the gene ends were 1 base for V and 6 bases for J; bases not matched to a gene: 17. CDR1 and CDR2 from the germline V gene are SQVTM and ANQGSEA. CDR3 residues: CSVEASSLGDRGKDGYTF. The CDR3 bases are TGCAGCGTTGAAGCCTCATCCCTAGGGGACAGGGGAAAAGATGGCTACACCTTC.

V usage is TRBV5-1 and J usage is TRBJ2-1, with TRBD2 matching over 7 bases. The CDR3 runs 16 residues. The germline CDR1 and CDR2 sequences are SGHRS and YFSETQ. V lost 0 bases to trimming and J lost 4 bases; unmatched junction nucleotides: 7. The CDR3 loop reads CASSLENLAAYNEQFF. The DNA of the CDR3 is TGCGCCAGCAGCTTGGAGAACCTAGCGGCGTACAATGAGCAGTTCTTC.

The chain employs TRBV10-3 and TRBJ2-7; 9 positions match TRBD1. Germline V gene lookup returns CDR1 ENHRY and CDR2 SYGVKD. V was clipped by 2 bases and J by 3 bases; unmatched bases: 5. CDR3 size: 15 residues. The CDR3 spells CAISETRTGVYEQYF. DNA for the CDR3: TGTGCCATCAGTGAGACAAGGACAGGGGTCTACGAGCAGTACTTC.

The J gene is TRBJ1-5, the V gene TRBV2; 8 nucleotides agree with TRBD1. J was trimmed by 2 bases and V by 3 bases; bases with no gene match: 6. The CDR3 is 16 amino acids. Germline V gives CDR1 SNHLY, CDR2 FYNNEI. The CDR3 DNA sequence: TGTGCCAGCAGTGAGTACAGGGGGATCGGCAATCAGCCCCAGCATTTT. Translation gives CASSEYRGIGNQPQHF.